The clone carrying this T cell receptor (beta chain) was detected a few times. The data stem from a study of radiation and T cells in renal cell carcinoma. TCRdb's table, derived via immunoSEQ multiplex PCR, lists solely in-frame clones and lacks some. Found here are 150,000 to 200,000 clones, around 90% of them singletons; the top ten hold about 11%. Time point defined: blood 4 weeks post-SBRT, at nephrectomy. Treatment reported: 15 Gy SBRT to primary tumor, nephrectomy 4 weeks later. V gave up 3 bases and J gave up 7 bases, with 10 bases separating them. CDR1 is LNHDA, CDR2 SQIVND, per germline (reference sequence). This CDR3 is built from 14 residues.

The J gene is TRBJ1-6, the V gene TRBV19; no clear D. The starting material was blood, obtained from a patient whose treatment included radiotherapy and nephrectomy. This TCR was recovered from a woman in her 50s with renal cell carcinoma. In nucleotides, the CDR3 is TGTGCCAGTAGTATGGCAGGCTTCAATTCACCCCTCCACTTT. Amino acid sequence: CASSMAGFNSPLHF.